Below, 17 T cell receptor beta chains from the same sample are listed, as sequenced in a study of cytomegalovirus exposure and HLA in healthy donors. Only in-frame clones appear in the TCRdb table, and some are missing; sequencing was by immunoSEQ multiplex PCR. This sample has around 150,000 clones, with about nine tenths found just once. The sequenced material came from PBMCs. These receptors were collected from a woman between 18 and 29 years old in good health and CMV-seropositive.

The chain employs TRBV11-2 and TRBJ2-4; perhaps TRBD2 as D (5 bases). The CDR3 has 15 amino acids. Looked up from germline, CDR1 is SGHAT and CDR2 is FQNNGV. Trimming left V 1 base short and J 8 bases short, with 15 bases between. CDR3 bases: TGTGCCAGCAGCTTAGGCGGCCCACCGGAGGACATTCAGTACTTC. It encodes CASSLGGPPEDIQYF.

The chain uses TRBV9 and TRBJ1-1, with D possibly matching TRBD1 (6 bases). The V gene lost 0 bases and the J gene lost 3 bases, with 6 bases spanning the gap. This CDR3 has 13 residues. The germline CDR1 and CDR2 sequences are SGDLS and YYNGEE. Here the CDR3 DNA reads TGTGCCAGCAGCGTAGCAGGGGACACTGAAGCTTTCTTT. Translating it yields CASSVAGDTEAFF.

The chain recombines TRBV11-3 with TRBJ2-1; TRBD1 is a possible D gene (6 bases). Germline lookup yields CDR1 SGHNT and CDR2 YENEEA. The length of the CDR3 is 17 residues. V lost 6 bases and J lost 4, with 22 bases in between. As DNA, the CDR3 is TGTGCCAGCAGTTCACATGAACGGGACAAGGGATACAATGAGCAGTTCTTC. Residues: CASSSHERDKGYNEQFF.

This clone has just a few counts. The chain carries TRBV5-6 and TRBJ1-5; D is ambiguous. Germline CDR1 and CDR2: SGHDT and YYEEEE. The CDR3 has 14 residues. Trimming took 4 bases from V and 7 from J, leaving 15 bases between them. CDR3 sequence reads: CASSRGRRGQPQHF. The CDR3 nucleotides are TGTGCCAGCAGCAGAGGGAGACGGGGACAGCCCCAGCATTTT.

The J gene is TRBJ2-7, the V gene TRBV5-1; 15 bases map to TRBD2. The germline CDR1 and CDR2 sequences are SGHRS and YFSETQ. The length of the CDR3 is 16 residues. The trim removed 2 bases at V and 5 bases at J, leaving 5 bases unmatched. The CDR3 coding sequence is TGCGCCAGCAGCTTTGGACTAGCGGGAGGGCCTGACGAGCAGTACTTC. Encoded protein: CASSFGLAGGPDEQYF.

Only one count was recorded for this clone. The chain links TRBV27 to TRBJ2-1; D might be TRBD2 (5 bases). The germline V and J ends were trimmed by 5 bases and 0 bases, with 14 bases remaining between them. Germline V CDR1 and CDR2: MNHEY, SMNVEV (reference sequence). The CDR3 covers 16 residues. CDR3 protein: CASSIRTGSSYNEQFF. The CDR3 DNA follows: TGTGCCAGCAGTATAAGGACGGGAAGCTCCTACAATGAGCAGTTCTTC.

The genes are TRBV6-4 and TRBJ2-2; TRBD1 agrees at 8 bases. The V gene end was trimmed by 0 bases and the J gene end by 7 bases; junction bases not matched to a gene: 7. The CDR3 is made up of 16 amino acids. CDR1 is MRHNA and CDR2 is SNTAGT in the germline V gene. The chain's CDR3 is CASSDSMVTGVGELFF. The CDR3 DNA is TGTGCCAGCAGTGACTCGATGGTGACAGGGGTCGGGGAGCTGTTTTTT.

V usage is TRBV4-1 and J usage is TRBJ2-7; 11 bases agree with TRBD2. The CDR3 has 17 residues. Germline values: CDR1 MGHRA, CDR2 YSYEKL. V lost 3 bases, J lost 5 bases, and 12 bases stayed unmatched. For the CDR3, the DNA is TGCGCCAGCAGCCAGCTCTACTTGACTAGCGGGAACCACGAGCAGTACTTC. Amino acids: CASSQLYLTSGNHEQYF.

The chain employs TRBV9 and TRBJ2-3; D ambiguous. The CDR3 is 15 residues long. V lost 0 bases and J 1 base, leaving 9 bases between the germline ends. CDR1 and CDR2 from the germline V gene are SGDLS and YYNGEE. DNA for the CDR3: TGTGCCAGCAGCGTAGGAGTCTCCCGCACAGATACGCAGTATTTT. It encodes CASSVGVSRTDTQYF.

The CDR3 here is CASSLGGDEQYF. The CDR3 DNA reads TGTGCCAGCAGCCTTGGGGGGGACGAGCAGTACTTC. This rearrangement joins TRBV6-5 to TRBJ2-7; 7 bases line up with TRBD2. The CDR3 sequence is 12 residues long. V trimming: 6 bases; J trimming: 5 bases; junction bases outside the gene matches: 4. The germline V gene has CDR1 MNHEY and CDR2 SVGAGI.

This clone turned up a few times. In DNA form, the CDR3 reads TGTGCCAGCAGCTTAGGGGTGGTACAGGGGGCGCGGGAAAAACTGTTTTTT. Translation: CASSLGVVQGAREKLFF. V gene TRBV7-2 combines with J gene TRBJ1-4, with 9 positions matching TRBD1. The V gene end was trimmed by 1 base and the J gene end by 8 bases; junction bases not matched to a gene: 11. The germline V gene has CDR1 SGHTA and CDR2 FQGNSA. CDR3 length: 17 amino acids.

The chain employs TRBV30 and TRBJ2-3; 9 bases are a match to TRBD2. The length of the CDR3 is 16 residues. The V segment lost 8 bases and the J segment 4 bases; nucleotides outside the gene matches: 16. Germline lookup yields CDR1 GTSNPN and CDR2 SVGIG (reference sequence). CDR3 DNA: TGTGCCGGAACCCAGGGGCTAGCGGGATCCGCAGATACGCAGTATTTT. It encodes CAGTQGLAGSADTQYF.

As DNA, the CDR3 is TGTGCCAGCAGCCAGGGGCTGGAGCAGTACTTC. Protein sequence: CASSQGLEQYF. This chain links TRBV7-2 with TRBJ2-7; a possible D gene is TRBD1 (6 bases). The CDR3 runs 11 residues. Trimming shortened V by 5 bases and J by 7 bases, and 9 bases separated the two germline ends. Germline CDR1 is SGHTA and CDR2 is FQGNSA.

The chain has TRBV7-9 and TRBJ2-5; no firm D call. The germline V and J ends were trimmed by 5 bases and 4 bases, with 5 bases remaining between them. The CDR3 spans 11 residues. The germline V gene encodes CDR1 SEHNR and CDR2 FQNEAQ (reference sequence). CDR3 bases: TGTGCCAGCAGCGCGAGAGAGACCCAGTACTTC. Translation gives CASSARETQYF.

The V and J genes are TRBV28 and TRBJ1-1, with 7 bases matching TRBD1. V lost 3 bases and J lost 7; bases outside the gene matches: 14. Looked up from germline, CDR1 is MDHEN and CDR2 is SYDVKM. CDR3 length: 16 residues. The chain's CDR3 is CASSFQGQTLTGEAFF. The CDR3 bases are TGTGCCAGCAGTTTTCAGGGACAGACCCTGACCGGTGAAGCTTTCTTT.

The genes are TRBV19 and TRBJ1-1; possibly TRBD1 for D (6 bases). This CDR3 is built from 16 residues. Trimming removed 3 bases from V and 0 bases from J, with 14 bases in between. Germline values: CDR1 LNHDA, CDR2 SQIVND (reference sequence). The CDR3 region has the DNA TGTGCCAGTAGTATTCGTACAGGGTACATGAACACTGAAGCTTTCTTT. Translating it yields CASSIRTGYMNTEAFF.

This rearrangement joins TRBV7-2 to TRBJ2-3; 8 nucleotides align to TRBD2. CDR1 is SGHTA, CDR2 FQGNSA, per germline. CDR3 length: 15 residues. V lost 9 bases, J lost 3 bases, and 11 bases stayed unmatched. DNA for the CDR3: TGTGCCAGTACTAGAGGCGGGAGGAGGACAGATACGCAGTATTTT. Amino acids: CASTRGGRRTDTQYF.